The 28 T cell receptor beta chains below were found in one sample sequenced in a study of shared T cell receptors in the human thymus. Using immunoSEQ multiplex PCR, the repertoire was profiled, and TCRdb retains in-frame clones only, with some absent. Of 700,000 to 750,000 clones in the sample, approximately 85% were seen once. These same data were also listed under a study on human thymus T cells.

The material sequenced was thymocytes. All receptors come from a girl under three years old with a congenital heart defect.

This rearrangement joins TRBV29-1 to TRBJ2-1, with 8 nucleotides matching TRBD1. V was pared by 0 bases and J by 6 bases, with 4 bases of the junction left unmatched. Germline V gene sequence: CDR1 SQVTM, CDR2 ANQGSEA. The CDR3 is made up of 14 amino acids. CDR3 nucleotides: TGCAGCGTTGAAGATCCTACAGGGGGCAATGAGCAGTTCTTC. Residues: CSVEDPTGGNEQFF.

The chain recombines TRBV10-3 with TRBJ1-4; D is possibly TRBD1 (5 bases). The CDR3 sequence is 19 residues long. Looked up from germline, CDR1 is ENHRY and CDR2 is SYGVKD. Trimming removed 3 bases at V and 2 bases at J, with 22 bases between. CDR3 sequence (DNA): TGTGCCATCAGTGACTCGACGGGGGACCTCCCAAGGACTAATGAAAAACTGTTTTTT. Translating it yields CAISDSTGDLPRTNEKLFF.

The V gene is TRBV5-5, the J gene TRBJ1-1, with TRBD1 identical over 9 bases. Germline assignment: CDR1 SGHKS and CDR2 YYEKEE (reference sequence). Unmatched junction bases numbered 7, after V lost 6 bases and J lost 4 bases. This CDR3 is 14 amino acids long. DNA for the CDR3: TGTGCCAGCAACTGGGACAGGGAAGGCACTGAAGCTTTCTTT. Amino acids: CASNWDREGTEAFF.

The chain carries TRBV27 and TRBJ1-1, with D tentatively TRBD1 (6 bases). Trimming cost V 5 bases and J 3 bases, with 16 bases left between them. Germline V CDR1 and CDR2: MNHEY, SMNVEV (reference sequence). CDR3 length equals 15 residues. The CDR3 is CASSTETGGDTEAFF. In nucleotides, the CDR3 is TGTGCCAGCAGTACAGAGACAGGTGGGGACACTGAAGCTTTCTTT.

The CDR3 region is CASSGPGRWWQTQYF. The CDR3 DNA reads TGTGCCAGCAGCGGTCCTGGGAGGTGGTGGCAGACCCAGTACTTC. The J gene is TRBJ2-5, the V gene TRBV6-1; weak D call: TRBD2 (6 bases). The V gene lost 6 bases and the J gene lost 6 bases, with 20 bases spanning the gap. The CDR3 is 15 amino acids. Looked up from germline, CDR1 is MNHNS and CDR2 is SASEGT.

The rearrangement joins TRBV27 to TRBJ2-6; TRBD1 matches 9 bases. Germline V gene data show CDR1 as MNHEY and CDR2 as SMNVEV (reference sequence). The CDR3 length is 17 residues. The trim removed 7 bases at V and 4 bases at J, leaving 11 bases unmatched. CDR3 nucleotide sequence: TGTGCCAGCAAGGGTACACAGGGGGCCGAAGGGGCCAACGTCCTGACTTTC. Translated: CASKGTQGAEGANVLTF.

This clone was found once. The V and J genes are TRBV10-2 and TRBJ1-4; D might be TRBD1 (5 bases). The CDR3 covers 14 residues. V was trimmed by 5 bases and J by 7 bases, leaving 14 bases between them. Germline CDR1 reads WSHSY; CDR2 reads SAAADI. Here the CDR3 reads CASSRFGQGEKLFF. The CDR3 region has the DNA TGCGCCAGCAGTCGCTTTGGGCAGGGTGAAAAACTGTTTTTT.

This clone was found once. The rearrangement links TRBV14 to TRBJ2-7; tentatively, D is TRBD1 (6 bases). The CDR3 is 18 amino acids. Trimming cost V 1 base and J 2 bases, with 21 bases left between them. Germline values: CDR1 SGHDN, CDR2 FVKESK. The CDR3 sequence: CASSQAHGPDSPTYEQYF. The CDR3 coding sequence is TGTGCCAGCAGCCAAGCCCACGGACCGGACAGCCCCACCTACGAGCAGTACTTC.

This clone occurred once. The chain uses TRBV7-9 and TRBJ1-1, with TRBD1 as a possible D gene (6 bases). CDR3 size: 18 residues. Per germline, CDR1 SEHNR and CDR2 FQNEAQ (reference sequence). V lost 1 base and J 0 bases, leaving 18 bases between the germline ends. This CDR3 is CASSLGQGMPLMNTEAFF. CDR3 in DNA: TGTGCCAGCAGCTTAGGCCAGGGGATGCCCCTCATGAACACTGAAGCTTTCTTT.

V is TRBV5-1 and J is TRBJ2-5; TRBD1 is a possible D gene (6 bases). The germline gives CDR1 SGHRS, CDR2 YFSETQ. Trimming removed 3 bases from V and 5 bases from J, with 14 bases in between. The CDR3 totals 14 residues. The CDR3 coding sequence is TGCGCCAGCAGCTCTCCCAACAGGGACGAGACCCAGTACTTC. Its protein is CASSSPNRDETQYF.

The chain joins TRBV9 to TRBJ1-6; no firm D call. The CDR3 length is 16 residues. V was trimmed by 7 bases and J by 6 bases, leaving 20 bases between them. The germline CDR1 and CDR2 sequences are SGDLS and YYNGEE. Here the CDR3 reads CASGKYSQYINSPLHF. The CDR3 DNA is TGTGCCAGCGGCAAATATTCGCAGTATATTAATTCACCCCTCCACTTT. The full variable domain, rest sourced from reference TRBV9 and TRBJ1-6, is DSGVTQTPKHLITATGQRVTLRCSPRSGDLSVYWYQQSLDQGLQFLIQYYNGEERAKGNILERFSAQQFPDLHSELNLSSLELGDSALYFCASGKYSQYINSPLHFGNGTRLTVT.

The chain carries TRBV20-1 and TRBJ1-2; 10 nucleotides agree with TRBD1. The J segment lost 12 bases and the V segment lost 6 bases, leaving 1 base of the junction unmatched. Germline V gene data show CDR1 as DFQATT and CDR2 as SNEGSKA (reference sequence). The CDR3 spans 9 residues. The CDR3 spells CSADRGHTF. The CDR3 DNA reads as TGCAGTGCAGACAGGGGGCACACCTTC.

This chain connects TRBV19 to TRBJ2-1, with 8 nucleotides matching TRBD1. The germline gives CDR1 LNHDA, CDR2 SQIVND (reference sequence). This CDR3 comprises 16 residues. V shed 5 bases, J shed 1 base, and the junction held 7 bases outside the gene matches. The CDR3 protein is CASSVWTGRSYNEQFF. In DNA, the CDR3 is TGTGCCAGTAGTGTATGGACAGGGAGATCCTACAATGAGCAGTTCTTC.

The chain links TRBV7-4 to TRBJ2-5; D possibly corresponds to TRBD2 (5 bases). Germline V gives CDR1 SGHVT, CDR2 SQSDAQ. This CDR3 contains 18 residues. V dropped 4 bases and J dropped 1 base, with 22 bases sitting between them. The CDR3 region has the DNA TGTGCCAGCAGCTCAACTCCAGGAGGCAGCAAACGCCAAGAGACCCAGTACTTC. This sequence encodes CASSSTPGGSKRQETQYF.

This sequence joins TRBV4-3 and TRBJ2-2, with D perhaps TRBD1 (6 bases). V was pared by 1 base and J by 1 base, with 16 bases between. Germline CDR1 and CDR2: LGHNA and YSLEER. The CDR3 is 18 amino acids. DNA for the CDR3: TGCGCCAGCAGCCAAGTTGCGTGGGGGCAGAGGAACACCGGGGAGCTGTTTTTT. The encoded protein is CASSQVAWGQRNTGELFF.

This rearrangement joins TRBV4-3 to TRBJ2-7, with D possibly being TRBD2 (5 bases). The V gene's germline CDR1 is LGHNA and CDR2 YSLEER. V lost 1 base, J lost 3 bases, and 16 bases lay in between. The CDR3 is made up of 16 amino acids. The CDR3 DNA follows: TGCGCCAGCAGCCAAGGTATGCTGAGGGCGAACTACGAGCAGTACTTC. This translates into CASSQGMLRANYEQYF.

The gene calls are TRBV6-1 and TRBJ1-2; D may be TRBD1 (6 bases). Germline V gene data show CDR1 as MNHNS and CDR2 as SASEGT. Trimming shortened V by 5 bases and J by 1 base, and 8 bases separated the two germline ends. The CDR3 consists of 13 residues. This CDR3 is CASSPGHNYGYTF. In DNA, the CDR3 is TGTGCCAGCAGTCCGGGACATAACTATGGCTACACCTTC.

The CDR3 sequence is CASRTDRPYNEQFF. The CDR3, as DNA: TGTGCCAGCAGGACGGACAGGCCCTACAATGAGCAGTTCTTC. The chain uses TRBV6-6 and TRBJ2-1; 7 bases map to TRBD1. Trimming removed 6 bases from V and 2 bases from J; junction bases left unmatched: 4. The V gene's germline CDR1 is MNHNY and CDR2 SVGAGI (reference sequence). The CDR3 extends over 14 amino acids.

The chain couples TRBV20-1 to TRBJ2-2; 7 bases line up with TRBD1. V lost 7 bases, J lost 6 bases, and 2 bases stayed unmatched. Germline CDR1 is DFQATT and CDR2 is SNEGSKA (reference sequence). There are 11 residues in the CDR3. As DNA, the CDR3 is TGCAGTGGCGACAGGGCCGGGGAGCTGTTTTTT. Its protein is CSGDRAGELFF.

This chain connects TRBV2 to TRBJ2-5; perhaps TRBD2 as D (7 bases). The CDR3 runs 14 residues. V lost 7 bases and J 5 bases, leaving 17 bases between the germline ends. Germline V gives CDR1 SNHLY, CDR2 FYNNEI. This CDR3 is CASNKGGGRETQYF. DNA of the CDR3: TGTGCCAGCAACAAGGGGGGGGGACGGGAGACCCAGTACTTC.

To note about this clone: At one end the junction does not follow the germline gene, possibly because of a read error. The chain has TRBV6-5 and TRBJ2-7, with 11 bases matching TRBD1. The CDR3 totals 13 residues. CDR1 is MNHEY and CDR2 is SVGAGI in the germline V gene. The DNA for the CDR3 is TGTGCCAGCAGCCCGGACAGGGGGCGTCATGGCCTATTC. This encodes CASSPDRGRHGLF.

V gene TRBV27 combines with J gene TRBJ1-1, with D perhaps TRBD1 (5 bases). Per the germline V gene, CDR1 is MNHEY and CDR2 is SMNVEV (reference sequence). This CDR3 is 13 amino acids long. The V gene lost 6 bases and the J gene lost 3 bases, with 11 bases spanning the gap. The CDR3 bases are TGTGCCAGCAGCTCCGCGGGGGACACTGAAGCTTTCTTT. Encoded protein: CASSSAGDTEAFF.

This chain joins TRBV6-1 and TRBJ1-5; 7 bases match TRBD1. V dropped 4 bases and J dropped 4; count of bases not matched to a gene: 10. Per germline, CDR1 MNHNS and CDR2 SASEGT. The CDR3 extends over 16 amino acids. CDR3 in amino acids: CASSAAPGQQNQPQHF. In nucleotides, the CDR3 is TGTGCCAGCAGTGCTGCCCCGGGACAGCAGAATCAGCCCCAGCATTTT.

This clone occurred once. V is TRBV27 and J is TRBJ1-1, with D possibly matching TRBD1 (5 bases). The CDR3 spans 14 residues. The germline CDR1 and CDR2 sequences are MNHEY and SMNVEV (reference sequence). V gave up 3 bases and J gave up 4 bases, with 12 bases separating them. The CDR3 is CASSFTGDATEAFF. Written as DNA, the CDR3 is TGTGCCAGCAGTTTTACGGGGGATGCCACTGAAGCTTTCTTT.

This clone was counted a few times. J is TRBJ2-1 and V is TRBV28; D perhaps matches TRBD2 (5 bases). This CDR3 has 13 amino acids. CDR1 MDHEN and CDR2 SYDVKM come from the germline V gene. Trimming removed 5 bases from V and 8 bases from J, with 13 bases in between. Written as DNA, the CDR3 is TGTGCCAGCAGTAACGATGGAGGCGATGAGCAGTTCTTC. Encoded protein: CASSNDGGDEQFF.

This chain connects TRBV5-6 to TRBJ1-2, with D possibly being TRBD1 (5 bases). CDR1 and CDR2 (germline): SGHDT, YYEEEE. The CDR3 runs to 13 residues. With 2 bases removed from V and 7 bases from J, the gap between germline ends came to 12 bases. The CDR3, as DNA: TGTGCCAGCAGCTTTCTAGGGGTTGGTGGCTACACCTTC. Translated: CASSFLGVGGYTF.

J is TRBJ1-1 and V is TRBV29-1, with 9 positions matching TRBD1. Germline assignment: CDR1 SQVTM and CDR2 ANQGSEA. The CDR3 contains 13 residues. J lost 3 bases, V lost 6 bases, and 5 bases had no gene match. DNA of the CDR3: TGCAGCGTAACAGGGGGCGAGGACACTGAAGCTTTCTTT. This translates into CSVTGGEDTEAFF.

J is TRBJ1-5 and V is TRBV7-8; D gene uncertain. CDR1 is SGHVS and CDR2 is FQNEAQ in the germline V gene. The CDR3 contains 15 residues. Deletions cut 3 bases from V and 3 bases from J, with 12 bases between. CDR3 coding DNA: TGTGCCAGCAGCTTCGGAGGAGGGTTCAATCAGCCCCAGCATTTT. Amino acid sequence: CASSFGGGFNQPQHF.